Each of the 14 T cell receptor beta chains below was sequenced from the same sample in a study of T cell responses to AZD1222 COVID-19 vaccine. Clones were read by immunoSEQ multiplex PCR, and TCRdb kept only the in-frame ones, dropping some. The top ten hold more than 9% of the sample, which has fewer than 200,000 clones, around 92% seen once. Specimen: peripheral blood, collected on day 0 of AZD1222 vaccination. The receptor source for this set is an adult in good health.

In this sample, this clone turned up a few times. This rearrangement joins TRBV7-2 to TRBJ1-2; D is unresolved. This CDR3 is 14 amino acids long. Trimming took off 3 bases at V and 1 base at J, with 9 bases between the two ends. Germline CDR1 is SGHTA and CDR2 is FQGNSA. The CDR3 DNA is TGTGCCAGCAGCTTGGACGGAGATAACTATGGCTACACCTTC. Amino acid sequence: CASSLDGDNYGYTF.

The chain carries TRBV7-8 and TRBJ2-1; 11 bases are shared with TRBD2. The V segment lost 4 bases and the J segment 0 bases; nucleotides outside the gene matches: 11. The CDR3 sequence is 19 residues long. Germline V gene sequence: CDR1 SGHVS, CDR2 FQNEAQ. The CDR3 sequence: CASSYFLAGGQSSYNEQFF. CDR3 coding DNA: TGTGCCAGCAGCTATTTTCTAGCGGGGGGCCAGAGCTCCTACAATGAGCAGTTCTTC.

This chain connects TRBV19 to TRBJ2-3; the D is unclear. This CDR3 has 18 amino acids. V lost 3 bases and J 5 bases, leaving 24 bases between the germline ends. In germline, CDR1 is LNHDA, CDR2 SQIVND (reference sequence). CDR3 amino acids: CASSINPPGQHWGDTQYF. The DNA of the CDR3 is TGTGCCAGTAGTATCAACCCCCCCGGGCAGCACTGGGGAGATACGCAGTATTTT.

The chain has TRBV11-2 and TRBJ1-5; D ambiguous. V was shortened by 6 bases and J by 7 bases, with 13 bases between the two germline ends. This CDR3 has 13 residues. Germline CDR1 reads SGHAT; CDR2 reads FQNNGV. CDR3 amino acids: CASSYRVGQPQHF. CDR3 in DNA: TGTGCCAGCAGTTATAGGGTGGGACAGCCCCAGCATTTT. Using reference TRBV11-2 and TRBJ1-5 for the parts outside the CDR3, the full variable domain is EAGVAQSPRYKIIEKRQSVAFWCNPISGHATLYWYQQILGQGPKLLIQFQNNGVVDDSQLPKDRFSAERLKGVDSTLKIQPAKLEDSAVYLCASSYRVGQPQHFGDGTRLSIL.

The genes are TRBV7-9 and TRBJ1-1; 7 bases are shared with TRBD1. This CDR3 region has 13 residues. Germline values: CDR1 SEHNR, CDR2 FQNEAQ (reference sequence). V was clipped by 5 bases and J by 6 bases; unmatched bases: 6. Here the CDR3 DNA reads TGTGCCAGCAGCGACAGGGCTGGGGCTGAAGCTTTCTTT. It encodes CASSDRAGAEAFF. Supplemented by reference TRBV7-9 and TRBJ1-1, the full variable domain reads DTGVSQNPRHKITKRGQNVTFRCDPISEHNRLYWYRQTLGQGPEFLTYFQNEAQLEKSRLLSDRFSAERPKGSFSTLEIQRTEQGDSAMYLCASSDRAGAEAFFGQGTRLTVV.

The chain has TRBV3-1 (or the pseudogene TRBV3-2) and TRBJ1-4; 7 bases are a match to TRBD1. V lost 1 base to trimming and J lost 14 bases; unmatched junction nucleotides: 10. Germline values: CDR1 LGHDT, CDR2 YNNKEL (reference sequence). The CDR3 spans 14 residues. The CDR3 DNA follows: TGTGCCAGCAGCCAAGCAAGGGGGCGCACGGCCCTGTTTTTT. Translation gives CASSQARGRTALFF.

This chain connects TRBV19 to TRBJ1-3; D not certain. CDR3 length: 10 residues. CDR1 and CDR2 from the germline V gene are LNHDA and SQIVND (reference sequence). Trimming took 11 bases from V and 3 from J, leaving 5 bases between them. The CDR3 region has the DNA TGTGCCTGCGGTGGAAACACCATATATTTT. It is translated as CACGGNTIYF.

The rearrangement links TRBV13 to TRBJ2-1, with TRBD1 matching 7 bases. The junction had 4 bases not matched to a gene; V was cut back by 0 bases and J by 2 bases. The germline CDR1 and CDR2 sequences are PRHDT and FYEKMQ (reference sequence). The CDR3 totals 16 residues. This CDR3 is CASSLGQGGTYNEQFF. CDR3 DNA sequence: TGTGCCAGCAGCTTAGGCCAAGGGGGCACCTACAATGAGCAGTTCTTC.

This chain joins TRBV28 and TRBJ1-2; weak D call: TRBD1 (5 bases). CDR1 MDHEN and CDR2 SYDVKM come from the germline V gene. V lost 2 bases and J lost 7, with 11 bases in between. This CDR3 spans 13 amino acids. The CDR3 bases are TGTGCCAGCAGTTTAGACAGCGCGGGTGGCTACACCTTC. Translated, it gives CASSLDSAGGYTF.

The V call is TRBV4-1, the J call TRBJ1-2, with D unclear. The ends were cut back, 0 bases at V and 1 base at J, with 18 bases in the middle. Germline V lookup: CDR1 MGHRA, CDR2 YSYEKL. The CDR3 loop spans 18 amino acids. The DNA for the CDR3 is TGCGCCAGCAGCCAAGATCAATTAGCAGACTCTGTTAACTATGGCTACACCTTC. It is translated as CASSQDQLADSVNYGYTF.

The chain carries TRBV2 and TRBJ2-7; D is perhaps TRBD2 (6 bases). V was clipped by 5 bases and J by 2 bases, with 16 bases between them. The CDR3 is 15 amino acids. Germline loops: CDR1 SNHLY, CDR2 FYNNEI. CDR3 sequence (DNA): TGTGCCAGCAGTAGCTCCGGGACTGCCGCCTACGAGCAGTACTTC. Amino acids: CASSSSGTAAYEQYF.

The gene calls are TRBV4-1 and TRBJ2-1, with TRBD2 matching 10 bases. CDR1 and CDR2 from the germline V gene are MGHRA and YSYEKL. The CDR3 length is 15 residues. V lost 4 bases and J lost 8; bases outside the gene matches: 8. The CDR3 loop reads CASSRTSGFMDEQFF. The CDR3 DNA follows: TGCGCCAGCAGCCGGACTAGCGGATTCATGGATGAGCAGTTCTTC.

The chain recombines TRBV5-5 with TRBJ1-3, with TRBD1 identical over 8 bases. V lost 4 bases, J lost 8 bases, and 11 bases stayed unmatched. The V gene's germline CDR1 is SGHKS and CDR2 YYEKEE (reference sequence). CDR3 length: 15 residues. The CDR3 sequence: CASSLIPGQGDTIYF. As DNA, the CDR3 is TGTGCCAGCAGCCTGATCCCAGGACAGGGAGACACCATATATTTT.

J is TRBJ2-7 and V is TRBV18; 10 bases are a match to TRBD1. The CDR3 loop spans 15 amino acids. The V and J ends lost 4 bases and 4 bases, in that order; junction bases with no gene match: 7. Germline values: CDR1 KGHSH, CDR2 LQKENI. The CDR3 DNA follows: TGTGCCAGCTCACTAGGACAGGGGGTCCCTTACGAGCAGTACTTC. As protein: CASSLGQGVPYEQYF.